The 3 T cell receptor beta chains below come from one sample, sequenced in a study of somatic mutations in cytotoxic T cells in rheumatoid arthritis. Repertoires were generated with immunoSEQ multiplex PCR, while TCRdb's copy carries only in-frame clones and drops some. The profile shows about 10,000 clones, more than 75% of them singletons. The sequenced sample consisted of CD8+ T cells sorted from blood. The receptor source for this set is an adult with rheumatoid arthritis.

The chain joins TRBV5-6 to TRBJ2-3, with D possibly TRBD1 on 6 matching bases. The germline V and J ends were trimmed by 3 bases and 2 bases, with 10 bases remaining between them. The CDR3 loop spans 14 amino acids. Germline values: CDR1 SGHDT, CDR2 YYEEEE. CDR3 region: CASSWDTYTDTQYF. The CDR3 coding sequence is TGTGCCAGCAGCTGGGACACCTACACAGATACGCAGTATTTT. Filled out from reference TRBV5-6 and TRBJ2-3, the complete variable domain reads DAGVTQSPTHLIKTRGQQVTLRCSPKSGHDTVSWYQQALGQGPQFIFQYYEEEERQRGNFPDRFSGHQFPNYSSELNVNALLLGDSALYLCASSWDTYTDTQYFGPGTRLTVL.

The chain couples TRBV7-9 to TRBJ1-3, with 9 bases lining up with TRBD1. V lost 4 bases to trimming and J lost 4 bases; unmatched junction nucleotides: 5. Germline V gene sequence: CDR1 SEHNR, CDR2 FQNEAQ (reference sequence). This CDR3 comprises 15 residues. CDR3 coding DNA: TGTGCCAGCAGCTCCACAGGGGGCGCCGGAAACACCATATATTTT. Its protein product is CASSSTGGAGNTIYF.

The chain employs TRBV20-1 and TRBJ1-5; D is undetermined. Germline values: CDR1 DFQATT, CDR2 SNEGSKA (reference sequence). The V gene lost 1 base and the J gene lost 11 bases, with 9 bases spanning the gap. This CDR3 is 11 amino acids long. In DNA, the CDR3 is TGCAGTGCTAGAGGCTCCGTGTCCCAGCATTTT. This encodes CSARGSVSQHF.